The clone carrying this T cell receptor beta chain was recorded only once. Its antigen is unidentified. TCRdb analysed the 5' RACE reads with MiXCR anew, one entry per CDR3 protein. The table shows about 210,000 distinct CDR3 sequences, with over 9.5% occurring only once. This entry comes from a study of T-cell memory formation after mild COVID-19. Looking at the study overall: Largely donor-specific sequence clusters came from a couple of donors. Study observations and caveats: Pre-infection memory harbored some responding clones, suggesting cross-reactive memory joined. The CD4+ clones that contracted clustered mainly within CM and EM, and the CD8+ clones concentrated in EMRA.

The germline V gene has CDR1 SGDLS and CDR2 YYNGEE. V was pared by 0 bases and J by 7 bases, with 17 bases between. The CDR3 has 16 amino acids. The chain combines TRBV9 with TRBJ1-5, with a possible D match to TRBD1 (5 bases). The receptor's source is a man between 18 and 29 years old who had mild COVID-19 (a few samples of this study predate the infection). Cell type and time point are not known. What was sequenced was PBMCs or a T cell subset sorted from them (not recorded which). CDR3 loop: CASSVAKVRAPQPQHF. In DNA form, the CDR3 reads TGTGCCAGCAGCGTAGCTAAGGTCAGGGCGCCACAGCCCCAGCATTTT.